The 29 T cell receptor beta chains below were found in one sample sequenced in a study of radiation and T cells in renal cell carcinoma. Sequencing used immunoSEQ multiplex PCR; TCRdb keeps in-frame clones, though not all of them. The table shows 75,000 to 90,000 clones, with nearly 90% occurring only once. Regarding time point: blood 4 weeks post-SBRT, at nephrectomy. Documented treatment: 15 Gy SBRT to primary tumor, nephrectomy 4 weeks later. The input for sequencing was blood, taken from a patient whose treatment included radiotherapy and nephrectomy. These receptors all stem from a woman in her 70s with renal cell carcinoma.

This chain links TRBV18 with TRBJ1-2; perhaps TRBD1 as D (5 bases). This CDR3 is 15 amino acids long. Germline V gives CDR1 KGHSH, CDR2 LQKENI. V was pared by 3 bases and J by 5 bases, with 16 bases between. The CDR3 DNA reads TGTGCCAGCTCACCTTTGGTGGGGGAAACTTATGGCTACACCTTC. This sequence encodes CASSPLVGETYGYTF.

The rearrangement uses TRBV18 and TRBJ2-6; 10 bases line up with TRBD1. The trim removed 1 base at V and 1 base at J, leaving 4 bases unmatched. Germline V gene lookup returns CDR1 KGHSH and CDR2 LQKENI. This CDR3 has 18 residues. The CDR3 reads CASSPRTGGGSGANVLTF. In DNA, the CDR3 is TGTGCCAGCTCACCACGGACAGGGGGAGGATCTGGGGCCAACGTCCTGACTTTC.

The chain combines TRBV11-3 with TRBJ2-5; 12 positions match TRBD2. This CDR3 has 16 amino acids. CDR1 and CDR2 (germline): SGHNT, YENEEA. V was pared by 5 bases and J by 3 bases, with 7 bases of the junction left unmatched. DNA for the CDR3: TGTGCCAGCAGCCACCCTAGCGGGGGGGCCGAAGAGACCCAGTACTTC. It translates to CASSHPSGGAEETQYF.

V and J are TRBV5-1 and TRBJ2-5, with D hard to call. Gene TRBJ2-7 matches the end of the DNA better, so the J call may be wrong. The CDR3 is made up of 14 amino acids. Germline CDR1 reads SGHRS; CDR2 reads YFSETQ. CDR3 region: CASSSDPSSYEQYF. DNA for the CDR3: TGCGCCAGCAGCTCGGACCCGAGCTCCTACGAGCAGTACTTC.

This chain links TRBV5-6 with TRBJ1-2; unclear D gene. V shed 5 bases and J shed 4 bases, with 15 bases lying between them. The V gene's germline CDR1 is SGHDT and CDR2 YYEEEE. The CDR3 has 14 amino acids. The CDR3 bases are TGTGCCAGCAGTTCCCCCGGGGTTCTCTATGGCTACACCTTC. This codes for CASSSPGVLYGYTF.

DNA for the CDR3: TGTGCCAGCAGGCGATGGGAGAACACCGGGGAGCTGTTTTTT. Translation gives CASRRWENTGELFF. This rearrangement joins TRBV5-6 to TRBJ2-2; D is undetermined. The CDR3 consists of 14 residues. From germline, CDR1 is SGHDT and CDR2 YYEEEE. V was cut by 5 bases and J by 1 base, with 9 bases left in between.

This CDR3 is CASTSGGANVLTF. The DNA for the CDR3 is TGCGCCAGCACCTCCGGTGGGGCCAACGTCCTGACTTTC. The V call is TRBV5-1, the J call TRBJ2-6; no clear D. The CDR3 consists of 13 residues. Germline V gene sequence: CDR1 SGHRS, CDR2 YFSETQ. V was cut by 6 bases and J by 3 bases, with 7 bases left in between.

The CDR3 region has the DNA TGTGCCTGGTCCCTCGTAGACGAGCAGTACTTC. It is translated as CAWSLVDEQYF. The rearrangement links TRBV30 to TRBJ2-7; D gene unclear. In germline, CDR1 is GTSNPN, CDR2 SVGIG (reference sequence). Deletions cut 5 bases from V and 5 bases from J, with 10 bases between. The CDR3 is 11 amino acids. Complete variable domain (other parts from reference TRBV30 and TRBJ2-7): SQTIHQWPATLVQPVGSPLSLECTVEGTSNPNLYWYRQAAGRGLQLLFYSVGIGQISSEVPQNLSASRPQDRQFILSSKKLLLSDSGFYLCAWSLVDEQYFGPGTRLTVT.

The rearrangement uses TRBV28 and TRBJ2-1; D uncertain. Germline V gene sequence: CDR1 MDHEN, CDR2 SYDVKM. The CDR3 length is 11 residues. V was trimmed by 5 bases and J by 6 bases, leaving 5 bases between them. CDR3 nucleotides: TGTGCCAGCAGTCTCCTCAATGAGCAGTTCTTC. Its translation: CASSLLNEQFF.

This clone was counted once. The J gene is TRBJ1-5, the V gene TRBV4-3; 9 nucleotides agree with TRBD1. Trimming took 1 base from V and 7 from J; bases not matched to a gene: 14. This CDR3 is built from 18 residues. Germline CDR1 LGHNA, CDR2 YSLEER. The CDR3 reads CASSQGYDRDRDRQPQHF. The DNA for the CDR3 is TGCGCCAGCAGCCAAGGGTACGACCGGGACAGGGACAGGCAGCCCCAGCATTTT.

CDR3 nucleotides: TGTGCCAGCAGCTTGACAGCGGGCCTCTACGAGCAGTACTTC. This sequence encodes CASSLTAGLYEQYF. The chain employs TRBV5-4 and TRBJ2-7, with D possibly TRBD2 on 6 matching bases. CDR1 SGHNT and CDR2 YYREEE come from the germline V gene (reference sequence). The CDR3 is made up of 14 amino acids. Trimming cost V 1 base and J 3 bases, with 11 bases left between them.

CDR3 in amino acids: CASSLVTGGPRYEQYF. As DNA, the CDR3 is TGCGCCAGCAGCTTGGTTACAGGGGGCCCTCGTTACGAGCAGTACTTC. The rearrangement joins TRBV5-1 to TRBJ2-7; TRBD1 agrees at 9 bases. The V gene end was trimmed by 0 bases and the J gene end by 4 bases; junction bases not matched to a gene: 8. CDR1 is SGHRS, CDR2 YFSETQ, per germline. The CDR3 loop spans 16 amino acids. Full variable domain (rest looked up from reference TRBV5-1 and TRBJ2-7): KAGVTQTPRYLIKTRGQQVTLSCSPISGHRSVSWYQQTPGQGLQFLFEYFSETQRNKGNFPGRFSGRQFSNSRSEMNVSTLELGDSALYLCASSLVTGGPRYEQYFGPGTRLTVT.

V gene TRBV5-1 combines with J gene TRBJ2-3; possibly TRBD1 for D (6 bases). This CDR3 contains 14 residues. The germline V gene encodes CDR1 SGHRS and CDR2 YFSETQ. The V and J ends lost 8 bases and 1 base respectively, with 14 bases between them. CDR3 nucleotide sequence: TGCGCCAGTTGGGACAAGGGCCGCACAGATACGCAGTATTTT. As protein: CASWDKGRTDTQYF.

The rearrangement uses TRBV9 and TRBJ2-2; D possibly uses TRBD1 or TRBD2 (5 bases each). The CDR3 has 16 amino acids. Deletions cut 3 bases from V and 3 bases from J, with 15 bases between. CDR1 and CDR2 from the germline V gene are SGDLS and YYNGEE. The CDR3 spells CASSADRGYYTGELFF. DNA of the CDR3: TGTGCCAGCAGCGCAGACCGGGGCTACTACACCGGGGAGCTGTTTTTT.

This chain uses TRBV11-3 with TRBJ1-3; D ambiguous. There are 12 residues in the CDR3. V was trimmed by 5 bases and J by 4 bases, leaving 6 bases between them. CDR1 SGHNT and CDR2 YENEEA come from the germline V gene. CDR3 in DNA: TGTGCCAGCAGCCCCCCGGGAAACACCATATATTTT. Encoded protein: CASSPPGNTIYF.

In regard to this clone: One end of the junction does not line up with germline, which may come from a read error. This specimen includes other DNA sequences encoding the same CDR3. The chain has TRBV5-4 and TRBJ2-2; possible D gene TRBD1, 5 bases. Germline V gene data show CDR1 as SGHNT and CDR2 as YYREEE (reference sequence). This CDR3 spans 14 amino acids. As DNA, the CDR3 is TGTGCCAGCAGCTGGACAATGAACACTGGGGAGCTGTTTTTT. It encodes CASSWTMNTGELFF.

This clone appeared a single time. The gene calls are TRBV2 and TRBJ2-5; D remains unclear. The last part of the DNA fits TRBJ2-7 better; the J call may be wrong. This CDR3 has 12 amino acids. CDR1 and CDR2 (germline): SNHLY, FYNNEI. For the CDR3, the DNA is TGTGCCAGCACGAGCAGCCCCAACGAGCAGTACTTC. Residues: CASTSSPNEQYF.

The sample holds a few counts of this clone. This chain uses TRBV19 with TRBJ1-1; unclear D gene. The CDR3 is 13 residues long. Trimming stripped 7 bases from V and 1 base from J, with 10 bases between. Germline V CDR1 and CDR2: LNHDA, SQIVND (reference sequence). The CDR3 sequence is CASNPNENTEAFF. The CDR3 nucleotides read TGTGCCAGTAACCCGAACGAGAACACTGAAGCTTTCTTT.

The rearrangement joins TRBV6-5 to TRBJ2-3, with D possibly matching TRBD2 (7 bases). CDR3 size: 15 residues. Trimming took off 6 bases at V and 2 bases at J, with 15 bases between the two ends. In germline, CDR1 is MNHEY, CDR2 SVGAGI. CDR3 sequence: CASSSLGGPTDTQYF. CDR3 DNA sequence: TGTGCCAGCAGCTCCCTGGGGGGGCCCACAGATACGCAGTATTTT.

The rearrangement links TRBV30 to TRBJ1-2; D unresolved. Germline CDR1 and CDR2: GTSNPN and SVGIG (reference sequence). The V end was cut by 4 bases, the J end by 8 bases, with 8 bases between. This CDR3 spans 10 amino acids. CDR3 sequence reads: CAWKVTGYTF. The CDR3, as DNA: TGTGCCTGGAAGGTAACAGGCTACACCTTC.

The J gene is TRBJ2-3, the V gene TRBV5-1; 10 bases fit TRBD2. The ends lost 4 bases at V and 5 bases at J; junction bases unmatched: 13. The length of the CDR3 is 17 residues. Per germline, CDR1 SGHRS and CDR2 YFSETQ. CDR3 sequence: CASSALGSGGAVDTQYF. The CDR3 region has the DNA TGCGCCAGCAGCGCCCTCGGGAGCGGGGGGGCCGTAGATACGCAGTATTTT. The variable domain in full, completed from reference TRBV5-1 and TRBJ2-3, reads KAGVTQTPRYLIKTRGQQVTLSCSPISGHRSVSWYQQTPGQGLQFLFEYFSETQRNKGNFPGRFSGRQFSNSRSEMNVSTLELGDSALYLCASSALGSGGAVDTQYFGPGTRLTVL.

The V and J genes are TRBV5-1 and TRBJ2-7, with D maybe TRBD2 (5 bases). Per the germline V gene, CDR1 is SGHRS and CDR2 is YFSETQ. V was trimmed by 1 base and J by 2 bases, leaving 13 bases between them. The CDR3 loop spans 15 amino acids. CDR3 loop: CASSLPFGVTYEQYF. The CDR3, as DNA: TGCGCCAGCAGCTTGCCGTTCGGGGTCACCTACGAGCAGTACTTC.

The rearrangement links TRBV5-6 to TRBJ1-1; a possible D gene is TRBD1 (5 bases). Trimming took 3 bases from V and 2 from J, leaving 14 bases between them. CDR1 and CDR2 (germline): SGHDT, YYEEEE. The CDR3 runs 15 residues. CDR3 sequence (DNA): TGTGCCAGCAGCTCTAGGGGTCAGCCTAACACTGAAGCTTTCTTT. It codes for CASSSRGQPNTEAFF.

V and J are TRBV11-2 and TRBJ1-2; 9 bases are shared with TRBD1. CDR1 and CDR2 (germline): SGHAT, FQNNGV. With V trimmed by 5 bases and J by 4 bases, 8 bases remained unmatched. CDR3 length equals 15 residues. The CDR3 protein is CASSPGQGAFYGYTF. The CDR3, as DNA: TGTGCCAGCAGCCCGGGACAGGGTGCCTTCTATGGCTACACCTTC.

The chain couples TRBV5-1 to TRBJ2-2, with 9 bases identical to TRBD2. CDR1 SGHRS and CDR2 YFSETQ come from the germline V gene. Trimming at V came to 4 bases and at J to 2 bases, leaving 3 bases not matched to a gene. The CDR3 loop spans 15 amino acids. Here the CDR3 reads CASSPSGDNTGELFF. The CDR3 DNA reads TGCGCCAGCAGCCCTAGCGGGGATAACACCGGGGAGCTGTTTTTT.

V is TRBV7-8 and J is TRBJ2-7; D might be TRBD1 or TRBD2, each matching 5 bases. The V end was cut by 3 bases, the J end by 3 bases, with 12 bases between. The CDR3 loop spans 14 amino acids. Germline V gives CDR1 SGHVS, CDR2 FQNEAQ. The CDR3 loop is CASSLGDGNYEQYF. The DNA for the CDR3 is TGTGCCAGCAGCTTGGGGGACGGAAACTACGAGCAGTACTTC.

V and J are TRBV28 and TRBJ1-1; a possible D gene is TRBD1 (5 bases). The CDR3 length is 14 residues. The V end was cut by 6 bases, the J end by 3 bases, with 14 bases between. CDR1 and CDR2 (germline): MDHEN, SYDVKM. The DNA for the CDR3 is TGTGCCAGCAGACCCCCAGGGTTGTACACTGAAGCTTTCTTT. Protein product: CASRPPGLYTEAFF.

The J gene is TRBJ2-2, the V gene TRBV2; D might be TRBD2 (7 bases). The length of the CDR3 is 15 residues. Per the germline V gene, CDR1 is SNHLY and CDR2 is FYNNEI. The V end lost 4 bases, the J end lost 2 bases, and 11 bases lay between the germline ends. CDR3 DNA: TGTGCCAGCAGTGGGCCGGGGGGCAACACCGGGGAGCTGTTTTTT. Its protein product is CASSGPGGNTGELFF.

The V and J genes are TRBV19 and TRBJ2-1; D is possibly TRBD1 or TRBD2 (5 bases each). The CDR3 consists of 14 residues. Looked up from germline, CDR1 is LNHDA and CDR2 is SQIVND (reference sequence). V was pared by 2 bases and J by 11 bases, with 16 bases between. CDR3 sequence (DNA): TGTGCCAGTAGTATACTAGGGACCTCTCGCCAGCAGTTCTTC. Its translation: CASSILGTSRQQFF. Variable domain in full (rest from reference TRBV19 and TRBJ2-1): DGGITQSPKYLFRKEGQNVTLSCEQNLNHDAMYWYRQDPGQGLRLIYYSQIVNDFQKGDIAEGYSVSREKKESFPLTVTSAQKNPTAFYLCASSILGTSRQQFFGPGTRLTVL.